This T cell receptor beta chain was sequenced during a study of neoadjuvant anti-PD-1 for oral cavity cancer. Background on the study: Non-progressing patients received a fourth nivolumab dose near day 43, then surgery on days 50-56. Broader study findings: Expansion of preexisting intratumoral clones was suggested to aid response.

These oral cavity squamous cell carcinomas were HPV-negative and locally advanced. The CDR3 contains 13 residues. Germline V gene data show CDR1 as MGHRA and CDR2 as YSYEKL. Trimming took 3 bases from V and 0 from J, leaving 6 bases between them. With respect to this clone: The antigen remains unidentified.

Two replicates per tumor sample, mostly from approximately 4.5 ug of genomic DNA. Clones were read by immunoSEQ multiplex PCR, and TCRdb kept only the in-frame ones, dropping some. The table lists some 7,400 clones, 48% of them singletons. This receptor was identified in a person between 40 and 85 years old with oral cavity squamous cell carcinoma. The rearrangement joins TRBV4-1 to TRBJ2-7, with D possibly matching TRBD2 (6 bases). The sequencing here drew on tumor tissue, taken before nivolumab (anti-PD-1) treatment. This CDR3 is CASSHSGSYEQYF. Here the CDR3 DNA reads TGCGCCAGCAGCCATAGCGGCTCCTACGAGCAGTACTTC.